The 30 T cell receptor beta chains in this list originate from one sample, sequenced in a study of T cell responses to AZD1222 COVID-19 vaccine. TCRdb keeps only in-frame clones here, not all; method: immunoSEQ multiplex PCR. The profile shows about 120,000 clones, 90% to 95% of them singletons. The sample here was peripheral blood, taken on day 0 of AZD1222 vaccination. These receptors originate from an adult in good health.

The V and J genes are TRBV14 and TRBJ1-6; no clear D gene. Germline values: CDR1 SGHDN, CDR2 FVKESK. Trimming took 0 bases from V and 13 from J, leaving 4 bases between them. The CDR3 extends over 11 amino acids. The CDR3: CASSQDRPLHF. For the CDR3, the DNA is TGTGCCAGCAGCCAAGATCGTCCCCTCCACTTT.

V is TRBV6-5 and J is TRBJ2-7; possible D gene TRBD1, 6 bases. This CDR3 contains 14 residues. Trimming cost V 3 bases and J 7 bases, with 16 bases left between them. CDR1 and CDR2 (germline): MNHEY, SVGAGI. The CDR3 coding sequence is TGTGCCAGCAGTTATGAGGCCCAGGGGCTGGAGCAGTACTTC. Its protein is CASSYEAQGLEQYF.

The chain uses TRBV5-6 and TRBJ1-5; possible D gene TRBD1, 6 bases. Trimming shortened V by 0 bases and J by 4 bases, and 11 bases separated the two germline ends. Germline CDR1 and CDR2: SGHDT and YYEEEE. The CDR3 contains 15 residues. In nucleotides, the CDR3 is TGTGCCAGCAGCTTGGCGTCAGGGGTAAATCAGCCCCAGCATTTT. This translates into CASSLASGVNQPQHF.

The chain is built from TRBV6-6 and TRBJ1-2; weak D call: TRBD1 (6 bases). Trimming left V 4 bases short and J 4 bases short, with 13 bases between. The CDR3 loop spans 14 amino acids. Germline V gene data show CDR1 as MNHNY and CDR2 as SVGAGI (reference sequence). The CDR3 DNA sequence: TGTGCCAGCAGTTCCGGGGGCGCTATCTATGGCTACACCTTC. It yields the protein CASSSGGAIYGYTF.

V usage is TRBV6-1 and J usage is TRBJ1-5; D is perhaps TRBD1 (5 bases). The CDR3 has 14 amino acids. CDR1 and CDR2 (germline): MNHNS, SASEGT. V was clipped by 2 bases and J by 2 bases, with 7 bases between them. The CDR3, as DNA: TGTGCCAGCAGTGAACAGGGAGGCAATCAGCCCCAGCATTTT. Amino acid sequence: CASSEQGGNQPQHF.

This sequence joins TRBV19 and TRBJ2-7; perhaps D is TRBD1 or TRBD2 (5 bases each). Germline V gene data show CDR1 as LNHDA and CDR2 as SQIVND (reference sequence). The CDR3 contains 14 residues. The ends were cut back, 6 bases at V and 2 bases at J, with 14 bases in the middle. CDR3 protein: CASRSRDGAYEQYF. The CDR3 coding sequence is TGTGCCAGTAGGAGCCGGGACGGAGCCTACGAGCAGTACTTC.

This sequence joins TRBV19 and TRBJ1-5; the D is unclear. The CDR3 is 14 amino acids. V was pared by 6 bases and J by 1 base, with 10 bases between. Germline V gives CDR1 LNHDA, CDR2 SQIVND (reference sequence). This chain's CDR3 is CASRWSVSNQPQHF. DNA of the CDR3: TGTGCCAGTAGATGGAGTGTAAGCAATCAGCCCCAGCATTTT.

The rearrangement links TRBV6-1 to TRBJ1-5; D not resolved. CDR1 and CDR2 (germline): MNHNS, SASEGT. The CDR3 contains 14 residues. Between the trimmed V and J ends, which lost 3 bases and 6 bases, there was a span of 12 bases. The CDR3 DNA reads TGTGCCAGCAGTGATTACGGCTTCGGTCAGCCCCAGCATTTT. Protein sequence: CASSDYGFGQPQHF.

The chain recombines TRBV2 with TRBJ2-3; 7 bases align to TRBD1. The J segment lost 2 bases and the V segment lost 8 bases, leaving 10 bases of the junction unmatched. From germline, CDR1 is SNHLY and CDR2 FYNNEI. The CDR3 is 15 amino acids. The CDR3 is CASCSNGQDTDTQYF. DNA for the CDR3: TGTGCCAGCTGCTCAAACGGACAGGACACAGATACGCAGTATTTT.

V and J are TRBV5-1 and TRBJ2-7; 8 bases fit TRBD2. The CDR3 covers 14 residues. V was pared by 2 bases and J by 3 bases, with 4 bases of the junction left unmatched. Germline V gene sequence: CDR1 SGHRS, CDR2 YFSETQ. The CDR3 sequence is CASSFQRENYEQYF. CDR3 nucleotides: TGCGCCAGCAGCTTCCAGCGGGAGAACTACGAGCAGTACTTC.

The chain links TRBV5-6 to TRBJ1-2, with 7 bases identical to TRBD1. The CDR3 totals 15 residues. CDR1 is SGHDT and CDR2 is YYEEEE in the germline V gene. The junction had 13 bases not matched to a gene; V was cut back by 5 bases and J by 6 bases. CDR3: CASSQAQDRANGYTF. CDR3 coding DNA: TGTGCCAGCAGTCAAGCCCAAGACAGGGCAAATGGCTACACCTTC.

The rearrangement joins TRBV27 to TRBJ2-2, with D unresolved. The length of the CDR3 is 11 residues. V was pared by 6 bases and J by 2 bases, with 1 base between. CDR1 and CDR2 from the germline V gene are MNHEY and SMNVEV (reference sequence). CDR3 in amino acids: CASRNTGELFF. In DNA form, the CDR3 reads TGTGCCAGCAGAAACACCGGGGAGCTGTTTTTT.

The CDR3: CASSSTLGSSYNEQFF. CDR3 coding DNA: TGTGCCAGCAGCTCCACCTTGGGGAGCTCCTACAATGAGCAGTTCTTC. V and J are TRBV7-2 and TRBJ2-1; TRBD2 is a possible D gene (5 bases). Trimming cost V 4 bases and J 0 bases, with 13 bases left between them. The germline V gene encodes CDR1 SGHTA and CDR2 FQGNSA. There are 16 residues in the CDR3.

This clone has only one observation. The chain joins TRBV12-3 or TRBV12-4 to TRBJ2-1, with D unclear. V was cut by 3 bases and J by 4 bases, with 7 bases left in between. The CDR3 sequence is 13 residues long. CDR3 protein: CASSLLVYNEQFF. CDR3 coding DNA: TGTGCCAGCAGTTTGCTAGTTTACAATGAGCAGTTCTTC.

The chain links TRBV6-1 to TRBJ1-3, with D maybe TRBD1 (5 bases). Trimming removed 2 bases at V and 8 bases at J, with 16 bases between. CDR1 and CDR2 (germline): MNHNS, SASEGT. The CDR3 has 15 residues. The CDR3 reads CASSERGQVPDTIYF. CDR3 sequence (DNA): TGTGCCAGCAGTGAAAGGGGTCAGGTTCCGGACACCATATATTTT.

CDR3: CATTLGQDAYEQYF. The CDR3 DNA sequence: TGTGCCACGACCTTAGGACAGGACGCCTACGAGCAGTACTTC. This chain joins TRBV6-5 and TRBJ2-7; 7 positions match TRBD1. The germline V gene encodes CDR1 MNHEY and CDR2 SVGAGI. The CDR3 is made up of 14 amino acids. J gave up 2 bases and V 10 bases, and 11 bases lay outside the gene matches.

CDR3 bases: TGTGCCAGCAGTTCAGGGCCGCTGGTCTATGGCTACACCTTC. Translated, it gives CASSSGPLVYGYTF. J is TRBJ1-2 and V is TRBV27, with TRBD1 as a possible D gene (5 bases). Per germline, CDR1 MNHEY and CDR2 SMNVEV (reference sequence). Trimming took off 4 bases at V and 4 bases at J, with 13 bases between the two ends. This CDR3 spans 14 amino acids.

J is TRBJ2-1 and V is TRBV5-1; 10 bases fit TRBD2. Looked up from germline, CDR1 is SGHRS and CDR2 is YFSETQ. J was trimmed by 7 bases and V by 4 bases; bases with no gene match: 8. The CDR3 loop spans 15 amino acids. CDR3 nucleotides: TGCGCCAGCAGCCCGAGGACTAGCGGTGGAAATGAGCAGTTCTTC. Translation: CASSPRTSGGNEQFF.

V gene TRBV2 combines with J gene TRBJ2-3; 9 nucleotides agree with TRBD2. The CDR3 sequence is 16 residues long. The germline gives CDR1 SNHLY, CDR2 FYNNEI. V was pared by 4 bases and J by 0 bases, with 5 bases of the junction left unmatched. Written as DNA, the CDR3 is TGTGCCAGCAGTGTAGGGACTAGCTTCAGCACAGATACGCAGTATTTT. Its protein product is CASSVGTSFSTDTQYF.

The V gene is TRBV6-2 or TRBV6-3, the J gene TRBJ1-3; D uncertain. The CDR3 totals 15 residues. V gave up 2 bases and J gave up 0 bases, with 8 bases separating them. Per the germline V gene, CDR1 is MNHEY and CDR2 is SVGEGT. In nucleotides, the CDR3 is TGTGCCAGCAGTTACCCGGCCATCTCTGGAAACACCATATATTTT. Its protein product is CASSYPAISGNTIYF.

The chain combines TRBV5-5 with TRBJ2-7; 11 positions match TRBD2. In germline, CDR1 is SGHKS, CDR2 YYEKEE (reference sequence). The CDR3 covers 18 residues. J gave up 4 bases and V 4 bases, and 16 bases lay outside the gene matches. CDR3 sequence reads: CASSPRPTVLAGVYEQYF. The DNA for the CDR3 is TGTGCCAGCAGCCCTCGACCGACAGTACTAGCGGGAGTGTACGAGCAGTACTTC.

The chain employs TRBV6-5 and TRBJ1-5, with D tentatively TRBD1 (5 bases). Germline CDR1 MNHEY, CDR2 SVGAGI. The CDR3 totals 12 residues. V gave up 6 bases and J gave up 2 bases, with 5 bases separating them. DNA of the CDR3: TGTGCCAGCAGGGGGGGCAATCAGCCCCAGCATTTT. Its protein is CASRGGNQPQHF.

This clone was counted once. The rearrangement links TRBV6-5 to TRBJ1-5; 12 bases are shared with TRBD1. The CDR3 covers 15 residues. Germline CDR1 and CDR2: MNHEY and SVGAGI. V gave up 6 bases and J gave up 6 bases; unmatched junction bases: 6. The DNA of the CDR3 is TGTGCCAGCAGGGGACGGGACAGGGGGCTTCAGCCCCAGCATTTT. Its translation is CASRGRDRGLQPQHF.

The rearrangement links TRBV27 to TRBJ2-7; TRBD1 is a possible D gene (5 bases). The V gene lost 2 bases and the J gene lost 0 bases, with 11 bases spanning the gap. The CDR3 consists of 15 residues. The germline V gene has CDR1 MNHEY and CDR2 SMNVEV (reference sequence). The CDR3, as DNA: TGTGCCAGCAGTTTAAGGGGCTGGAGCTCCTACGAGCAGTACTTC. Protein: CASSLRGWSSYEQYF.

J is TRBJ1-2 and V is TRBV5-1, with a possible D match to TRBD1 (6 bases). Per the germline V gene, CDR1 is SGHRS and CDR2 is YFSETQ. V was cut by 10 bases and J by 8 bases, with 15 bases left in between. The CDR3 runs 11 residues. The CDR3 here is CAWGGPGGYTF. The CDR3 bases are TGCGCCTGGGGGGGCCCGGGAGGCTACACCTTC.

The genes are TRBV6-5 and TRBJ1-1, with D perhaps matching TRBD1 (6 bases). This CDR3 comprises 15 residues. CDR1 is MNHEY, CDR2 SVGAGI, per germline. Trimming removed 0 bases from V and 1 base from J, with 9 bases in between. For the CDR3, the DNA is TGTGCCAGCAGTTACTCGGCAGGGGAGAACACTGAAGCTTTCTTT. This encodes CASSYSAGENTEAFF.

The chain uses TRBV7-2 and TRBJ1-2; the D gene is possibly TRBD1 (6 bases). The CDR3 spans 13 residues. Trimming cost V 4 bases and J 6 bases, with 12 bases left between them. Germline lookup yields CDR1 SGHTA and CDR2 FQGNSA. The CDR3 DNA sequence: TGTGCCAGCAGCTCGGACAGACGCAATGGCTACACCTTC. This encodes CASSSDRRNGYTF. Full variable domain (rest looked up from reference TRBV7-2 and TRBJ1-2): GAGVSQSPSNKVTEKGKDVELRCDPISGHTALYWYRQSLGQGLEFLIYFQGNSAPDKSGLPSDRFSAERTGGSVSTLTIQRTQQEDSAVYLCASSSDRRNGYTFGSGTRLTVV.

The chain has TRBV2 and TRBJ2-1; D tentatively reads TRBD1 or TRBD2 (5 bases each). The CDR3 totals 12 residues. Trimming took off 6 bases at V and 7 bases at J, with 10 bases between the two ends. The germline V gene has CDR1 SNHLY and CDR2 FYNNEI. The CDR3 nucleotides are TGTGCCAGCAGGGGGGAAGGGAATGAGCAGTTCTTC. This codes for CASRGEGNEQFF.

This CDR3 reads CASSVGPVLTDTQYF. Here the CDR3 DNA reads TGTGCCAGCAGCGTAGGGCCGGTATTGACGGATACGCAGTATTTT. This chain links TRBV9 with TRBJ2-3; no firm D call. The CDR3 consists of 15 residues. Germline CDR1 reads SGDLS; CDR2 reads YYNGEE. Deletions cut 0 bases from V and 6 bases from J, with 14 bases between.

This clone occurred a few times. The CDR3: CASSLEGDRGRAGELFF. The CDR3 DNA follows: TGTGCCAGCAGCTTAGAAGGTGATAGGGGACGAGCCGGGGAGCTGTTTTTT. The rearrangement uses TRBV13 and TRBJ2-2; D possibly uses TRBD1 or TRBD2 (5 bases each). V was shortened by 1 base and J by 6 bases, with 18 bases between the two germline ends. Germline CDR1 PRHDT, CDR2 FYEKMQ (reference sequence). The CDR3 runs 17 residues.